This passage covers 14 T cell receptor beta chains from one sample sequenced in a study of beta chain features in type 1 diabetes. Since all of the isolated RNA was reverse transcribed, expressed TCRB transcripts were what got sequenced. Method: immunoSEQ multiplex PCR; TCRdb's copy keeps in-frame clones and lacks some. Here the sample spans 110,000 to 150,000 clones, around a tenth being singletons. The sequencing sample was made of central memory CD4+ T cells from blood. These receptors were collected from a woman in her thirties or forties in good health.

The chain is built from TRBV14 and TRBJ1-4; unclear D gene. Germline lookup yields CDR1 SGHDN and CDR2 FVKESK. The V and J ends lost 4 bases and 3 bases respectively, with 9 bases between them. CDR3 size: 14 residues. CDR3 in DNA: TGTGCCAGCAGCCCTTATCCAGCTAATGAAAAACTGTTTTTT. It is translated as CASSPYPANEKLFF.

A few counts support this clone. V usage is TRBV10-3 and J usage is TRBJ1-2; 9 bases are shared with TRBD1. V dropped 10 bases and J dropped 8; count of bases not matched to a gene: 11. Germline CDR1 ENHRY, CDR2 SYGVKD. The CDR3 is 13 amino acids. This chain's CDR3 is CASSGTGTGGYTF. As DNA, the CDR3 is TGTGCCAGCTCCGGGACAGGGACAGGAGGCTACACCTTC.

In its sample, this clone was seen a few times. V is TRBV19 and J is TRBJ2-2, with D possibly matching TRBD2 (7 bases). V was cut by 11 bases and J by 5 bases, with 18 bases left in between. The CDR3 is 14 amino acids. CDR1 and CDR2 (germline): LNHDA, SQIVND (reference sequence). CDR3 in DNA: TGTGCCGCCACCGGGGGGCCGGGGACCGGGGAGCTGTTTTTT. This codes for CAATGGPGTGELFF.

There are a few counts of this clone. The chain employs TRBV29-1 and TRBJ2-7; D not certain. Germline CDR1 is SQVTM and CDR2 is ANQGSEA. V lost 5 bases and J 0 bases, leaving 8 bases between the germline ends. The CDR3 is 12 amino acids. CDR3 coding DNA: TGCAGCGTTCACACGGGCTCCTACGAGCAGTACTTC. As protein: CSVHTGSYEQYF.

This clone showed up just a few times. The chain carries TRBV4-1 and TRBJ2-2; 7 bases fit TRBD2. Germline values: CDR1 MGHRA, CDR2 YSYEKL. With 1 base clipped from V and 5 bases from J, the junction kept 4 bases outside the gene matches. The CDR3 sequence is 15 residues long. CDR3 in amino acids: CASSQGKGGTGELFF. CDR3 DNA: TGCGCCAGCAGCCAAGGGAAGGGAGGGACCGGGGAGCTGTTTTTT.

In this sample, this clone turned up a few times. CDR3 residues: CASSLVGAESGYTF. The CDR3 nucleotides read TGCGCCAGCAGCTTGGTTGGTGCGGAGTCTGGCTACACCTTC. The chain links TRBV5-1 to TRBJ1-2; D remains ambiguous. Trimming shortened V by 0 bases and J by 7 bases, and 13 bases separated the two germline ends. The germline CDR1 and CDR2 sequences are SGHRS and YFSETQ. The CDR3 has 14 residues.

This clone showed up just a few times. The chain has TRBV7-8 and TRBJ2-3; a possible D gene is TRBD2 (6 bases). V shed 5 bases and J shed 5 bases, with 14 bases lying between them. This CDR3 contains 14 residues. Per germline, CDR1 SGHVS and CDR2 FQNEAQ. The DNA for the CDR3 is TGTGCCAGCAGCCCCGGGACTTTTCGAGATACGCAGTATTTT. Protein product: CASSPGTFRDTQYF.

This clone was picked up a small number of times. The chain is built from TRBV2 and TRBJ2-1, with 14 bases fitting TRBD2. CDR1 is SNHLY, CDR2 FYNNEI, per germline. The length of the CDR3 is 15 residues. With V trimmed by 6 bases and J by 8 bases, 6 bases remained unmatched. The CDR3 DNA reads as TGTGCCAGCAGCGGGGGGACTAGCGGGGGCTATGAGCAGTTCTTC. It translates to CASSGGTSGGYEQFF.

The chain employs TRBV5-4 and TRBJ2-7; tentatively, D is TRBD1 (6 bases). Germline loops: CDR1 SGHNT, CDR2 YYREEE (reference sequence). This CDR3 has 12 amino acids. V dropped 3 bases and J dropped 12 bases, with 16 bases sitting between them. The CDR3 nucleotides read TGTGCCAGCAGCTCGGAGGACAGTCTTCGGTACTTC. This codes for CASSSEDSLRYF. Complete variable domain (other parts from reference TRBV5-4 and TRBJ2-7): ETGVTQSPTHLIKTRGQQVTLRCSSQSGHNTVSWYQQALGQGPQFIFQYYREEENGRGNFPPRFSGLQFPNYSSELNVNALELDDSALYLCASSSEDSLRYFGPGTRLTVT.

This clone was counted a few times. The chain has TRBV11-2 and TRBJ2-3, with 7 bases that match TRBD2. After removal of 6 bases from V and 1 base from J, the junction contained 10 bases not matched to a gene. This CDR3 comprises 16 residues. Germline V gene data show CDR1 as SGHAT and CDR2 as FQNNGV. CDR3 nucleotide sequence: TGTGCCAGCAGAATTGGGGCTAGCGGCGGCACAGATACGCAGTATTTT. Translation: CASRIGASGGTDTQYF.

This clone was seen only a few times. CDR3 amino acids: CASTREGTQETQYF. The DNA for the CDR3 is TGTGCCAGCACCCGGGAGGGGACCCAAGAGACCCAGTACTTC. The V gene is TRBV11-2, the J gene TRBJ2-5; 8 bases are shared with TRBD2. With 7 bases clipped from V and 1 base from J, the junction kept 5 bases outside the gene matches. Germline CDR1 reads SGHAT; CDR2 reads FQNNGV. CDR3 length equals 14 residues. Supplemented by reference TRBV11-2 and TRBJ2-5, the full variable domain reads EAGVAQSPRYKIIEKRQSVAFWCNPISGHATLYWYQQILGQGPKLLIQFQNNGVVDDSQLPKDRFSAERLKGVDSTLKIQPAKLEDSAVYLCASTREGTQETQYFGPGTRLLVL.

This clone was detected a few times. The rearrangement uses TRBV6-5 and TRBJ1-1, with 9 bases that match TRBD1. Germline CDR1 is MNHEY and CDR2 is SVGAGI. Trimming cost V 6 bases and J 4 bases; bases outside gene matches: 9. The CDR3 consists of 15 residues. CDR3 DNA sequence: TGTGCCAGCAGGAAGACCACAGGGGGCGTCACTGAAGCTTTCTTT. This codes for CASRKTTGGVTEAFF.

Only a few counts were recorded for this clone. CDR3 DNA: TGTGCCAGCTCAATAGACTCGTACGGGGCCCAGTACTTC. It specifies CASSIDSYGAQYF. The chain is built from TRBV7-2 and TRBJ2-5; TRBD2 might be the D (5 bases). The V and J ends lost 8 bases and 9 bases respectively, with 19 bases between them. This CDR3 has 13 residues. Germline CDR1 SGHTA, CDR2 FQGNSA.

The V gene is TRBV11-2, the J gene TRBJ2-5; 10 bases are shared with TRBD2. This CDR3 spans 13 amino acids. V shed 4 bases and J 5 bases; nucleotides not matched to a gene: 1. CDR1 and CDR2 from the germline V gene are SGHAT and FQNNGV. The CDR3 spells CASSSLAGETQYF. The CDR3 region has the DNA TGTGCCAGCAGCTCACTAGCGGGGGAGACCCAGTACTTC.